Listed here are 27 T cell receptor beta chains from one sample, sequenced in a study of radiotherapy plus CTLA-4 blockade in lung cancer. TCRdb keeps only in-frame clones here, not all; method: immunoSEQ multiplex PCR. Of tens of thousands of clones in the sample, approximately 84% were seen once. The material sequenced was peripheral blood, taken from a patient treated with radiotherapy plus ipilimumab. These receptors all come from a human donor with non-small cell lung cancer whose response to radiotherapy plus ipilimumab could not be evaluated.

The chain joins TRBV11-2 to TRBJ2-1; TRBD2 matches at 10 bases. The germline V gene encodes CDR1 SGHAT and CDR2 FQNNGV. V shed 2 bases and J 7 bases; nucleotides not matched to a gene: 5. This CDR3 spans 15 amino acids. The DNA for the CDR3 is TGTGCCAGCAGCTTACTAGCGGGAGTTTATAATGAGCAGTTCTTC. This sequence encodes CASSLLAGVYNEQFF.

The CDR3 region has the DNA TGTGCCAGCAGAGAGAGGGTTGATGGAAGCACAGATACGCAGTATTTT. Protein: CASRERVDGSTDTQYF. The chain couples TRBV5-4 to TRBJ2-3, with D tentatively TRBD2 (5 bases). Between the trimmed V and J ends, which lost 5 bases and 0 bases, there was a span of 16 bases. CDR3 length: 16 residues. From germline, CDR1 is SGHNT and CDR2 YYREEE (reference sequence).

The chain links TRBV7-6 to TRBJ2-2; 7 positions match TRBD2. V gave up 2 bases and J gave up 4 bases; unmatched junction bases: 13. Germline loops: CDR1 SGHVS, CDR2 FNYEAQ. The CDR3 covers 18 residues. CDR3 sequence (DNA): TGTGCCAGCAGCTTAAGACGAATAGAGGCGGGAGCCACCGGGGAGCTGTTTTTT. The encoded protein is CASSLRRIEAGATGELFF.

The chain is built from TRBV10-3 and TRBJ2-5, with a possible D match to TRBD2 (5 bases). Germline V gives CDR1 ENHRY, CDR2 SYGVKD. CDR3 length: 13 residues. Trimming removed 4 bases from V and 5 bases from J, with 11 bases in between. Here the CDR3 DNA reads TGTGCCATCAGTGGTACTTCGGGGGAGACCCAGTACTTC. This sequence encodes CAISGTSGETQYF.

CDR3 sequence: CASSARGGNTIYF. The DNA for the CDR3 is TGTGCCAGCAGTGCCCGCGGGGGAAACACCATATATTTT. This sequence joins TRBV6-5 and TRBJ1-3; D is unclear. Looked up from germline, CDR1 is MNHEY and CDR2 is SVGAGI. The CDR3 runs to 13 residues. Trimming pared 5 bases from V and 4 bases from J, leaving 9 bases between.

This chain connects TRBV10-3 to TRBJ2-4; unclear D gene. The germline CDR1 and CDR2 sequences are ENHRY and SYGVKD. Trimming took 2 bases from V and 0 from J, leaving 14 bases between them. The CDR3 is 17 residues long. CDR3 loop: CAISENAALLAKNIQYF. The CDR3 nucleotides read TGTGCCATCAGTGAGAATGCGGCACTTTTAGCCAAAAACATTCAGTACTTC.

The genes are TRBV7-2 and TRBJ2-2, with no clear D. Trimming cost V 0 bases and J 5 bases, with 4 bases left between them. In germline, CDR1 is SGHTA, CDR2 FQGNSA. The CDR3 consists of 13 residues. The CDR3 loop reads CASSLAQTGELFF. CDR3 nucleotides: TGTGCCAGCAGCTTAGCGCAGACCGGGGAGCTGTTTTTT. The whole variable domain, remainder taken from reference TRBV7-2 and TRBJ2-2, is GAGVSQSPSNKVTEKGKDVELRCDPISGHTALYWYRQSLGQGLEFLIYFQGNSAPDKSGLPSDRFSAERTGGSVSTLTIQRTQQEDSAVYLCASSLAQTGELFFGEGSRLTVL.

The chain uses TRBV15 and TRBJ1-2; D is perhaps TRBD1 (5 bases). V gave up 4 bases and J gave up 6 bases, with 27 bases separating them. The CDR3 spans 18 residues. Germline values: CDR1 LNHNV, CDR2 YYDKDF (reference sequence). The chain's CDR3 is CATSILPPARAKRDGYTF. DNA of the CDR3: TGTGCCACCAGCATCCTTCCCCCCGCCAGGGCAAAGCGGGATGGCTACACCTTC.

This clone occurred once. The gene calls are TRBV14 and TRBJ2-1, with 11 bases aligning to TRBD2. This CDR3 has 19 amino acids. V shed 0 bases, J shed 9 bases, and the junction held 16 bases outside the gene matches. Germline CDR1 and CDR2: SGHDN and FVKESK. The CDR3 sequence is CASSQETVLAGAAISEQFF. Written as DNA, the CDR3 is TGTGCCAGCAGCCAAGAGACCGTACTAGCGGGAGCTGCAATTAGTGAGCAGTTCTTC.

The V and J genes are TRBV25-1 and TRBJ2-1; TRBD2 matches 8 bases. CDR1 MGHDK and CDR2 SYGVNS come from the germline V gene. V dropped 3 bases and J dropped 7; count of bases not matched to a gene: 8. This CDR3 comprises 15 residues. The CDR3 loop reads CASSDPRTSLNEQFF. For the CDR3, the DNA is TGTGCCAGCAGTGATCCTAGGACTAGCCTAAATGAGCAGTTCTTC.

This clone was found a few times. This sequence joins TRBV7-8 and TRBJ1-4; D is unresolved. This CDR3 has 16 residues. Germline assignment: CDR1 SGHVS and CDR2 FQNEAQ. Trimming pared 7 bases from V and 0 bases from J, leaving 15 bases between. CDR3 protein: CASTTERFSTNEKLFF. CDR3 coding DNA: TGTGCCAGCACGACGGAGAGATTTTCAACTAATGAAAAACTGTTTTTT.

In its sample, this clone was seen a few times. The V gene is TRBV7-9, the J gene TRBJ2-1, with 9 positions matching TRBD1. The length of the CDR3 is 16 residues. Germline CDR1 SEHNR, CDR2 FQNEAQ (reference sequence). J was trimmed by 2 bases and V by 5 bases; bases with no gene match: 7. The CDR3 coding sequence is TGTGCCAGCAGCACATCCGGGACAGGGCCCTACAATGAGCAGTTCTTC. Protein sequence: CASSTSGTGPYNEQFF.

The chain has TRBV4-3 and TRBJ1-1; TRBD1 is a possible D gene (6 bases). The CDR3 totals 14 residues. The ends were cut back, 0 bases at V and 10 bases at J, with 15 bases in the middle. Germline V gene data show CDR1 as LGHNA and CDR2 as YSLEER. This CDR3 is CASSQDGGGRGAFF. CDR3 nucleotide sequence: TGCGCCAGCAGCCAAGATGGGGGGGGGCGAGGAGCTTTCTTT.

The gene calls are TRBV28 and TRBJ2-7; no reliable D call. Trimming shortened V by 10 bases and J by 3 bases, and 10 bases separated the two germline ends. The CDR3 has 11 residues. The V gene's germline CDR1 is MDHEN and CDR2 SYDVKM. DNA for the CDR3: TGTGCCACTGACAACTTCTACGAGCAGTACTTC. Translating it yields CATDNFYEQYF.

V gene TRBV27 combines with J gene TRBJ1-1; D is unclear. The CDR3 runs 14 residues. The germline CDR1 and CDR2 sequences are MNHEY and SMNVEV (reference sequence). V dropped 5 bases and J dropped 7 bases, with 17 bases sitting between them. The CDR3 loop is CASSPPGGTYEAFF. CDR3 sequence (DNA): TGTGCCAGCAGTCCCCCGGGAGGTACCTATGAAGCTTTCTTT.

This clone was observed a single time. The chain uses TRBV6-5 and TRBJ2-1; possible D gene TRBD2, 6 bases. CDR3 length equals 11 residues. Trimming shortened V by 2 bases and J by 12 bases, and 8 bases separated the two germline ends. Germline-derived CDR1 and CDR2 are MNHEY and SVGAGI. CDR3 loop: CASSYGAGQFF. The CDR3 DNA reads as TGTGCCAGCAGTTACGGAGCGGGGCAGTTCTTC.

The chain uses TRBV10-3 and TRBJ2-1; D unclear. V was clipped by 6 bases and J by 6 bases, with 12 bases between them. The CDR3 totals 13 residues. Germline CDR1 and CDR2: ENHRY and SYGVKD. The CDR3 sequence: CAISGGNGNEQFF. The CDR3 DNA is TGTGCCATCAGCGGCGGTAACGGCAATGAGCAGTTCTTC.

The gene calls are TRBV28 and TRBJ1-5; 7 bases match TRBD1. The germline gives CDR1 MDHEN, CDR2 SYDVKM. This CDR3 is 18 amino acids long. The V segment lost 6 bases and the J segment 1 base; nucleotides outside the gene matches: 15. The DNA for the CDR3 is TGTGCCAGCAGACCATTGGACAGGCTATTGATCAGCAATCAGCCCCAGCATTTT. Protein sequence: CASRPLDRLLISNQPQHF.

This clone was counted only a few times. The rearrangement uses TRBV19 and TRBJ1-2; 10 bases agree with TRBD1. Germline V gene data show CDR1 as LNHDA and CDR2 as SQIVND (reference sequence). This CDR3 has 16 residues. The ends lost 6 bases at V and 0 bases at J; junction bases unmatched: 7. CDR3 loop: CASSPTGGLANYGYTF. The CDR3 DNA is TGTGCCAGTAGCCCGACAGGGGGCTTAGCTAACTATGGCTACACCTTC.

The chain recombines TRBV10-1 with TRBJ2-3; D ambiguous. The CDR3 is made up of 17 amino acids. Germline loops: CDR1 WNHNN, CDR2 SYGVQD (reference sequence). Between the trimmed V and J ends, which lost 5 bases and 0 bases, there was a span of 18 bases. The CDR3 loop is CASSYSIGSTSTDTQYF. CDR3 in DNA: TGCGCCAGCAGTTACAGCATTGGCTCCACTAGCACAGATACGCAGTATTTT.

The rearrangement links TRBV19 to TRBJ2-1, with TRBD2 matching 10 bases. The junction had 10 bases not matched to a gene; V was cut back by 1 base and J by 7 bases. This CDR3 region has 17 residues. The germline CDR1 and CDR2 sequences are LNHDA and SQIVND (reference sequence). The chain's CDR3 is CASSIGSPSGSRNEQFF. The CDR3 nucleotides are TGTGCCAGTAGTATAGGTAGTCCTAGCGGGAGCCGAAATGAGCAGTTCTTC.

This clone was observed once. The chain joins TRBV9 to TRBJ1-2; 8 bases map to TRBD1. In germline, CDR1 is SGDLS, CDR2 YYNGEE. The CDR3 contains 14 residues. With 4 bases clipped from V and 7 bases from J, the junction kept 9 bases outside the gene matches. The CDR3 bases are TGTGCCAGCAGCTCCAATCCAGGGGGCTCTGGCTACACCTTC. Its translation: CASSSNPGGSGYTF.

The chain combines TRBV4-3 with TRBJ1-3; 10 bases agree with TRBD1. The CDR3 contains 16 residues. The V segment lost 3 bases and the J segment 1 base; nucleotides outside the gene matches: 3. From germline, CDR1 is LGHNA and CDR2 YSLEER. The CDR3 DNA reads TGCGCCAGCAGCCAGGACAGGGGGTTGTCTGGAAACACCATATATTTT. Amino acid sequence: CASSQDRGLSGNTIYF.

This rearrangement joins TRBV28 to TRBJ2-5; 13 bases agree with TRBD2. The DNA end is a closer match to TRBJ2-7, so the J assignment may be wrong. The CDR3 has 18 residues. The germline CDR1 and CDR2 sequences are MDHEN and SYDVKM. The CDR3 nucleotides read TGTGCCAGCAGTTTATGCACTAGCGGGAGGGCCAGAACCTACGAGCAGTACTTC. Protein sequence: CASSLCTSGRARTYEQYF.

This clone was detected a few times. The chain recombines TRBV30 with TRBJ1-6; D may be TRBD1 (6 bases). Looked up from germline, CDR1 is GTSNPN and CDR2 is SVGIG (reference sequence). V lost 4 bases, J lost 7 bases, and 14 bases lay in between. The CDR3 has 14 residues. The CDR3 sequence: CAWKPWDMNSPLHF. Here the CDR3 DNA reads TGTGCCTGGAAACCGTGGGACATGAATTCACCCCTCCACTTT.

The rearrangement joins TRBV15 to TRBJ1-2; 11 bases fit TRBD1. CDR3 length: 15 residues. Losses at the gene ends were 2 bases for V and 4 bases for J; bases not matched to a gene: 3. Germline loops: CDR1 LNHNV, CDR2 YYDKDF (reference sequence). The DNA for the CDR3 is TGTGCCACCAGCAGATGGGACAGGGGGAGCTATGGCTACACCTTC. It encodes CATSRWDRGSYGYTF.

This clone was observed a few times. The chain's CDR3 is CASGTGRNQETQYF. The DNA of the CDR3 is TGTGCCAGTGGGACAGGGAGAAACCAAGAGACCCAGTACTTC. V gene TRBV9 combines with J gene TRBJ2-5, with 9 bases fitting TRBD1. The CDR3 is 14 residues long. In germline, CDR1 is SGDLS, CDR2 YYNGEE. The J segment lost 0 bases and the V segment lost 8 bases, leaving 5 bases of the junction unmatched.